The 4 T cell receptor beta chains presented below share a single source sample, sequenced in a study of blood T cell repertoires in COVID-19. Only in-frame clones appear in the TCRdb table, and some are missing; sequencing was by immunoSEQ multiplex PCR. The repertoire has 100,000 to 150,000 clones, around two thirds of them found once; the top ten carry approximately 2.3%. Material for sequencing was peripheral blood. Receptors were obtained from a woman between 65 and 79 years old with acute or convalescent COVID-19.

The chain combines TRBV5-1 with TRBJ2-2; 7 nucleotides match TRBD2. After removal of 5 bases from V and 4 bases from J, the junction contained 11 bases not matched to a gene. CDR3 size: 16 residues. Germline V lookup: CDR1 SGHRS, CDR2 YFSETQ. The CDR3 loop is CASREEPSGLTGELFF. The DNA of the CDR3 is TGCGCCAGCAGGGAGGAACCTAGCGGCCTCACCGGGGAGCTGTTTTTT.

This rearrangement joins TRBV5-1 to TRBJ2-3, with D possibly being TRBD1 (6 bases). The CDR3 consists of 15 residues. Germline CDR1 and CDR2: SGHRS and YFSETQ. V gave up 0 bases and J gave up 2 bases, with 10 bases separating them. The DNA for the CDR3 is TGCGCCAGCAGCTTGGAGGGACACAACACAGATACGCAGTATTTT. Protein: CASSLEGHNTDTQYF.

V gene TRBV19 combines with J gene TRBJ2-2, with a weak D call TRBD1 (5 bases). Germline CDR1 LNHDA, CDR2 SQIVND (reference sequence). This CDR3 has 16 amino acids. V was cut by 5 bases and J by 3 bases, with 16 bases left in between. The CDR3 sequence is CASSPRATRDTGELFF. CDR3 coding DNA: TGTGCCAGTAGTCCCAGGGCGACCCGGGACACCGGGGAGCTGTTTTTT.

This rearrangement joins TRBV7-2 to TRBJ2-7; TRBD1 aligns across 7 bases. V gave up 1 base and J gave up 3 bases; unmatched junction bases: 6. The CDR3 extends over 15 amino acids. Germline V CDR1 and CDR2: SGHTA, FQGNSA. DNA of the CDR3: TGTGCCAGCAGCTTAGGGCAGGGGGTGAACTACGAGCAGTACTTC. Translated: CASSLGQGVNYEQYF.